What follows is one T cell receptor (beta chain) and its context. Antigen specificity is unknown. A library of TCRbeta sequences, prepared with unique molecular identifiers, was generated. TCRdb used MiXCR to reprocess the PCR reads, holding one entry per CDR3 protein. The data show fewer than 250,000 distinct CDR3 sequences, under 20% seen once. These data originate in a study of T-cell reconstitution after alpha-beta-depleted transplantation in children. Broader study findings: Newly produced T cells mostly provided counts and TCRbeta diversity after one year, as hyperexpanded clones declined. Expanded clones from the graft, numbering several hundred, reportedly supplied alpha-beta T cells about two months after transplant. Some patients owed their high day-60 TCRbeta diversity to surviving recipient T cells and thymic progenitors.

Germline CDR1 SGHRS, CDR2 YFSETQ. The CDR3 has 14 amino acids. V lost 0 bases and J lost 5, with 9 bases in between. This receptor was obtained from a male patient between 2 and 10 years old who had a stem cell transplant for acute lymphoblastic leukemia, so the T cells may come from the graft donor. Specimen: PBMCs, mostly from graft donor cells, collected 360 days after TCRalphabeta/CD19-depleted stem cell transplant. The gene calls are TRBV5-1 and TRBJ2-1; D is unresolved. CDR3: CASSLVGLDNEQFF. CDR3 DNA sequence: TGCGCCAGCAGCTTGGTCGGCCTCGACAATGAGCAGTTCTTC.